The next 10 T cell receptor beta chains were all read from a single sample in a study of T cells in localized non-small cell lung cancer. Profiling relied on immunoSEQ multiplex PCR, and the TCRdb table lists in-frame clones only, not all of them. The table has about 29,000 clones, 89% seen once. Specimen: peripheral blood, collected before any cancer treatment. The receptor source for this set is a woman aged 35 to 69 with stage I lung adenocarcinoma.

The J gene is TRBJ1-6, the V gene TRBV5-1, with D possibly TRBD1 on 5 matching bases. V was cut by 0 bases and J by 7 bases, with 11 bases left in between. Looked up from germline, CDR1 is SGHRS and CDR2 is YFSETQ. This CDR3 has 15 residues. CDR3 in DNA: TGCGCCAGCAGCTTGGTACAGGCGAGAAATTCACCCCTCCACTTT. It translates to CASSLVQARNSPLHF.

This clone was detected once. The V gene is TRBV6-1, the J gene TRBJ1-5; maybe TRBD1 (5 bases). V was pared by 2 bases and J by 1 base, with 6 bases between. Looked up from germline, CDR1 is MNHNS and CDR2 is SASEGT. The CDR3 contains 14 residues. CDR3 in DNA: TGTGCCAGCAGTGAAAGGGACAGCAATCAGCCCCAGCATTTT. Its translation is CASSERDSNQPQHF.

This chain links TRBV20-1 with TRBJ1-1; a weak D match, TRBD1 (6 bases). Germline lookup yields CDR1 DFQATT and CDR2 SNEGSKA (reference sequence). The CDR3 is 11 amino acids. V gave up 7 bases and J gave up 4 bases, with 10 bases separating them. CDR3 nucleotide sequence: TGCAGTGTACAGGGAGGCACTGAAGCTTTCTTT. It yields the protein CSVQGGTEAFF.

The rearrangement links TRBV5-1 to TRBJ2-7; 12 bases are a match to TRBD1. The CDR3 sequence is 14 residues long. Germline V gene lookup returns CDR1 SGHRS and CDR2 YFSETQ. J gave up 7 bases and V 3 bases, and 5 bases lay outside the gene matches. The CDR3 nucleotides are TGCGCCAGCAGCTCGGGACAGGGGGCGCGGGAGCAGTACTTC. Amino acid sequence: CASSSGQGAREQYF.

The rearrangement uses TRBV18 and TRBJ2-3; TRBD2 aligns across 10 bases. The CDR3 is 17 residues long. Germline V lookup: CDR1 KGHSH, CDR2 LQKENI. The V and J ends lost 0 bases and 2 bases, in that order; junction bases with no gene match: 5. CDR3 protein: CASSPPGTSVNTDTQYF. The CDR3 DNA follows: TGTGCCAGCTCACCACCCGGGACTAGCGTAAACACAGATACGCAGTATTTT.

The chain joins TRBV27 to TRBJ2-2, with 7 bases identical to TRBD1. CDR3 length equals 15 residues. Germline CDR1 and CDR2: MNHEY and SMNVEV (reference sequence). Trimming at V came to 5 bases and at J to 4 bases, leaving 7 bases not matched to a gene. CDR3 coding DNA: TGTGCCAGCAGTGACAGGGTTCGCGGCACCGGGGAGCTGTTTTTT. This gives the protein CASSDRVRGTGELFF.

CDR3 amino acids: CASSFPDRDGYGYTF. CDR3 DNA sequence: TGTGCCAGCAGTTTTCCGGACAGGGACGGGTATGGCTACACCTTC. The V gene is TRBV6-5, the J gene TRBJ1-2, with 8 bases aligning to TRBD1. The trim removed 4 bases at V and 5 bases at J, leaving 9 bases unmatched. The CDR3 contains 15 residues. CDR1 is MNHEY and CDR2 is SVGAGI in the germline V gene.

The chain's CDR3 is CASSSGQQETQYF. The CDR3 DNA sequence: TGTGCCAGCAGCTCCGGACAGCAAGAGACCCAGTACTTC. V and J are TRBV7-7 and TRBJ2-5, with D maybe TRBD1 (6 bases). The CDR3 has 13 residues. Germline V gene lookup returns CDR1 SSHAT and CDR2 FNYEAQ (reference sequence). Trimming took 4 bases from V and 2 from J, leaving 8 bases between them.

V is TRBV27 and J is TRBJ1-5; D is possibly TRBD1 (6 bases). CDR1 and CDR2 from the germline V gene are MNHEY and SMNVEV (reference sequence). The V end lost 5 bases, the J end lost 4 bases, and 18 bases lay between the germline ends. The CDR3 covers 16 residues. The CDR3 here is CASSPIPTGPNQPQHF. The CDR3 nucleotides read TGTGCCAGCAGTCCTATTCCTACAGGGCCGAATCAGCCCCAGCATTTT.

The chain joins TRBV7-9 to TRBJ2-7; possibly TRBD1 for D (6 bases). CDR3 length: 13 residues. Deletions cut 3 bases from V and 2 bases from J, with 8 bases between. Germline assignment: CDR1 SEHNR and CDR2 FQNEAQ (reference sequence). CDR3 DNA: TGTGCCAGCAGCTTTGGGGGCCCCTACGAGCAGTACTTC. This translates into CASSFGGPYEQYF.